One and the same sample provided the 10 T cell receptor beta chains below, sequenced in a study of cytomegalovirus exposure and HLA in healthy donors. Vbeta (60) and Jbeta (13) primers were used in the PCR. Assay: immunoSEQ multiplex PCR; the TCRdb copy retains only in-frame clones and omits some. The sample shows 100,000 to 130,000 clones, 81% of them seen only once. Sequenced: PBMCs. The origin of the receptors is a man aged 25-45 years in good health and CMV-seronegative.

This clone was recorded once. The rearrangement links TRBV5-6 to TRBJ1-1; D is undetermined. The CDR3 covers 13 residues. Germline values: CDR1 SGHDT, CDR2 YYEEEE. V was cut by 2 bases and J by 6 bases, with 11 bases left in between. DNA for the CDR3: TGTGCCAGCAGCTTTTTCTCTTCGGCTGAAGCTTTCTTT. Translating it yields CASSFFSSAEAFF. Looking up the rest from reference TRBV5-6 and TRBJ1-1 gives the full variable domain: DAGVTQSPTHLIKTRGQQVTLRCSPKSGHDTVSWYQQALGQGPQFIFQYYEEEERQRGNFPDRFSGHQFPNYSSELNVNALLLGDSALYLCASSFFSSAEAFFGQGTRLTVV.

The chain links TRBV7-8 to TRBJ1-4, with 8 bases aligning to TRBD1. J lost 7 bases, V lost 5 bases, and 6 bases had no gene match. The CDR3 runs 14 residues. From germline, CDR1 is SGHVS and CDR2 FQNEAQ. The CDR3 sequence: CASSAGTGSEKLFF. DNA of the CDR3: TGTGCCAGCAGCGCAGGGACAGGAAGTGAAAAACTGTTTTTT.

J is TRBJ1-2 and V is TRBV11-2; tentative D call: TRBD1 (5 bases). This CDR3 contains 14 residues. The V and J ends lost 2 bases and 6 bases respectively, with 13 bases between them. Germline assignment: CDR1 SGHAT and CDR2 FQNNGV. The CDR3 reads CASSLSKGWDGYTF. Here the CDR3 DNA reads TGTGCCAGCAGCTTAAGTAAGGGGTGGGATGGCTACACCTTC.

This clone was counted a single time. CDR3 sequence reads: CASSLGAGADEQYF. The DNA of the CDR3 is TGTGCCAGCAGCTTAGGGGCAGGGGCCGACGAGCAGTACTTC. The rearrangement uses TRBV9 and TRBJ2-5; TRBD1 might be the D (6 bases). The J call may not be correct, given that the DNA end is closer to TRBJ2-7. This CDR3 has 14 amino acids. Germline assignment: CDR1 SGDLS and CDR2 YYNGEE.

CDR3 residues: CASSPPGDRAFF. Written as DNA, the CDR3 is TGTGCCAGCTCACCACCCGGGGATAGGGCTTTCTTT. This chain uses TRBV18 with TRBJ1-1; D is unclear. Germline assignment: CDR1 KGHSH and CDR2 LQKENI. Trimming removed 0 bases at V and 11 bases at J, with 10 bases between. There are 12 residues in the CDR3.

On this clone itself: The same CDR3 also results from other DNA sequences found in this sample. This chain links TRBV18 with TRBJ2-5; 9 bases match TRBD2. CDR1 KGHSH and CDR2 LQKENI come from the germline V gene. V shed 3 bases, J shed 4 bases, and the junction held 3 bases outside the gene matches. This CDR3 has 14 residues. CDR3 residues: CASSPEAGGETQYF. The CDR3, as DNA: TGTGCCAGCTCACCGGAAGCGGGAGGAGAGACCCAGTACTTC.

V and J are TRBV5-1 and TRBJ1-6; the D gene is possibly TRBD1 (5 bases). Germline V gene data show CDR1 as SGHRS and CDR2 as YFSETQ. The CDR3 consists of 14 residues. V shed 4 bases and J shed 7 bases, with 12 bases lying between them. CDR3 region: CASSPGQKNSPLHF. CDR3 nucleotides: TGCGCCAGCAGCCCTGGACAAAAGAATTCACCCCTCCACTTT.

CDR3 nucleotides: TGTGCCAGCAGCCGGCGGACAGGCGGGCGAAACACTGAAGCTTTCTTT. Translated: CASSRRTGGRNTEAFF. This chain connects TRBV7-8 to TRBJ1-1; TRBD1 matches 7 bases. V was pared by 5 bases and J by 2 bases, with 11 bases of the junction left unmatched. This CDR3 is built from 16 residues. Germline V gene lookup returns CDR1 SGHVS and CDR2 FQNEAQ.

The gene calls are TRBV5-6 and TRBJ2-3, with D tentatively TRBD2 (6 bases). Looked up from germline, CDR1 is SGHDT and CDR2 is YYEEEE. V lost 0 bases and J lost 2, with 13 bases in between. CDR3 size: 16 residues. The CDR3 nucleotides are TGTGCCAGCAGCTTGGGGGGACTGCTTAACACAGATACGCAGTATTTT. This gives the protein CASSLGGLLNTDTQYF.

V usage is TRBV9 and J usage is TRBJ2-3, with 7 bases identical to TRBD2. The CDR3 has 12 amino acids. Germline lookup yields CDR1 SGDLS and CDR2 YYNGEE. V trimming: 7 bases; J trimming: 4 bases; junction bases outside the gene matches: 3. For the CDR3, the DNA is TGTGCCAGCGGCGGGAGACCAGATACGCAGTATTTT. This translates into CASGGRPDTQYF.